A selection of T cell receptor beta chains follows, all from one sample in a study of blood T cell repertoires in COVID-19. Clones were read by immunoSEQ multiplex PCR, and TCRdb kept only the in-frame ones, dropping some. Of more than 85,000 clones in the sample, about 79% were seen once. The sequenced sample was peripheral blood. These receptors all stem from a man in his 60s with acute or convalescent COVID-19. The CDR3 runs from the conserved cysteine through the conserved F or W. Each record gives: clone size, D gene, J gene, V gene, CDR3 protein, CDR3 DNA. A D gene is named only where the DNA matches it firmly. Size values are once, few and many counts, or a class for expanded clones, and some rows have none.

clone_size: .; d_call: .; j_call: TRBJ2-1; v_call: TRBV7-2; cdr3_aa: CASSLKAGGSYNEQFF; cdr3_nt: TGTGCCAGCAGCTTAAAGGCCGGGGGCTCCTACAATGAGCAGTTCTTC
clone_size: .; d_call: .; j_call: TRBJ1-4; v_call: TRBV5-1; cdr3_aa: CASSALTGYGEKLFF; cdr3_nt: TGCGCCAGCAGCGCCCTTACAGGGTACGGTGAAAAACTGTTTTTT
clone_size: .; d_call: .; j_call: TRBJ2-3; v_call: TRBV14; cdr3_aa: CASSQDLVADTQYF; cdr3_nt: TGTGCCAGCAGCCAAGATCTAGTGGCGGATACGCAGTATTTT
clone_size: .; d_call: .; j_call: TRBJ1-3; v_call: TRBV6-5; cdr3_aa: CASSSGQFSGNTIYF; cdr3_nt: TGTGCCAGCAGTTCCGGACAGTTCTCTGGAAACACCATATATTTT
clone_size: .; d_call: TRBD2; j_call: TRBJ2-1; v_call: TRBV28; cdr3_aa: CASSVTSGGRNEQFF; cdr3_nt: TGTGCCAGCAGTGTGACTAGCGGGGGAAGGAATGAGCAGTTCTTC
clone_size: .; d_call: .; j_call: TRBJ1-2; v_call: TRBV19; cdr3_aa: CASSIMRAASGGYTF; cdr3_nt: TGTGCCAGTAGTATCATGAGGGCCGCGTCGGGTGGCTACACCTTC
clone_size: .; d_call: TRBD2; j_call: TRBJ2-2; v_call: TRBV19; cdr3_aa: CASSSTSVAGELFF; cdr3_nt: TGTGCCAGTAGTTCCACTAGCGTGGCCGGGGAGCTGTTTTTT
clone_size: .; d_call: .; j_call: TRBJ2-3; v_call: TRBV7-9; cdr3_aa: CASSYRDLGVDTQYF; cdr3_nt: TGTGCCAGCAGTTACCGGGACTTAGGGGTAGATACGCAGTATTTT
clone_size: .; d_call: TRBD1; j_call: TRBJ1-2; v_call: TRBV3-1/TRBV3-2; cdr3_aa: CASSPGGYYGYTF; cdr3_nt: TGTGCCAGCAGCCCAGGGGGCTACTATGGCTACACCTTC
clone_size: .; d_call: .; j_call: TRBJ1-1; v_call: TRBV4-1; cdr3_aa: CASSQTGTRNTEAFF; cdr3_nt: TGCGCCAGCAGCCAAACAGGGACGAGAAACACTGAAGCTTTCTTT
clone_size: .; d_call: TRBD1; j_call: TRBJ2-2; v_call: TRBV29-1; cdr3_aa: CSVDDRDRGWTGELFF; cdr3_nt: TGCAGCGTTGATGACCGGGACAGGGGATGGACCGGGGAGCTGTTTTTT
clone_size: once; d_call: .; j_call: TRBJ1-5; v_call: TRBV29-1; cdr3_aa: CSVAQGDSNQPQHF; cdr3_nt: TGCAGCGTTGCCCAAGGGGATAGCAATCAGCCCCAGCATTTT
clone_size: .; d_call: TRBD1; j_call: TRBJ1-1; v_call: TRBV7-8; cdr3_aa: CASSKWDREGTEAFF; cdr3_nt: TGTGCCAGCAGCAAATGGGACAGGGAAGGCACTGAAGCTTTCTTT
clone_size: .; d_call: TRBD1; j_call: TRBJ1-1; v_call: TRBV2; cdr3_aa: CASRVQGAQGAEAFF; cdr3_nt: TGTGCCAGCAGAGTACAGGGGGCGCAGGGCGCTGAAGCTTTCTTT
clone_size: few; d_call: .; j_call: TRBJ2-4; v_call: TRBV4-3; cdr3_aa: CASSQDLAVGGLAKNIQYF; cdr3_nt: TGCGCCAGCAGCCAAGATCTTGCCGTTGGGGGACTAGCCAAAAACATTCAGTACTTC
clone_size: few; d_call: .; j_call: TRBJ1-3; v_call: TRBV6-5; cdr3_aa: CASGGTDVSGNTIYF; cdr3_nt: TGTGCCAGCGGGGGGACGGACGTCTCTGGAAACACCATATATTTT
clone_size: .; d_call: TRBD1; j_call: TRBJ2-2; v_call: TRBV11-2; cdr3_aa: CASSLARDRVNRELFF; cdr3_nt: TGTGCCAGCAGCTTGGCCCGGGACAGGGTAAATCGGGAGCTGTTTTTT
clone_size: .; d_call: TRBD1; j_call: TRBJ1-5; v_call: TRBV19; cdr3_aa: CASSLRGPQPQHF; cdr3_nt: TGTGCCAGTAGTCTGAGGGGGCCTCAGCCCCAGCATTTT
clone_size: .; d_call: TRBD1; j_call: TRBJ1-4; v_call: TRBV15; cdr3_aa: CATSRVGTGVEKLFF; cdr3_nt: TGTGCCACCAGCAGAGTTGGGACAGGGGTAGAAAAACTGTTTTTT
clone_size: .; d_call: .; j_call: TRBJ2-1; v_call: TRBV24-1; cdr3_aa: CATSDLRDNYNEQFF; cdr3_nt: TGTGCCACCAGTGATCTCCGGGACAACTACAATGAGCAGTTCTTC
clone_size: .; d_call: .; j_call: TRBJ1-2; v_call: TRBV2; cdr3_aa: CASSLTAANYGYTF; cdr3_nt: TGTGCCAGCAGTTTGACAGCAGCTAACTATGGCTACACCTTC
clone_size: .; d_call: TRBD2; j_call: TRBJ2-2; v_call: TRBV20-1; cdr3_aa: CSASLAGPLANTGELFF; cdr3_nt: TGCAGTGCTAGTCTAGCGGGGCCGCTCGCGAACACCGGGGAGCTGTTTTTT
clone_size: .; d_call: .; j_call: TRBJ1-4; v_call: TRBV5-5; cdr3_aa: CASSRSLDPQGLGEKLFF; cdr3_nt: TGTGCCAGCAGTCGCAGTTTAGATCCCCAGGGTTTAGGCGAAAAACTGTTTTTT
clone_size: .; d_call: TRBD1; j_call: TRBJ1-2; v_call: TRBV9; cdr3_aa: CATPGQGEGGYTF; cdr3_nt: TGTGCCACCCCCGGACAGGGGGAAGGAGGCTACACCTTC
clone_size: few; d_call: .; j_call: TRBJ1-5; v_call: TRBV24-1; cdr3_aa: CATSTKYSNQPQHF; cdr3_nt: TGTGCCACCAGCACTAAATATAGCAATCAGCCCCAGCATTTT
clone_size: .; d_call: .; j_call: TRBJ2-5; v_call: TRBV29-1; cdr3_aa: CSVHSTGLETQYF; cdr3_nt: TGCAGCGTCCATTCAACCGGGTTAGAGACCCAGTACTTC
clone_size: .; d_call: .; j_call: TRBJ2-1; v_call: TRBV15; cdr3_aa: CATSSNRFEFF; cdr3_nt: TGTGCCACCAGCAGTAACAGGTTCGAGTTCTTC
clone_size: .; d_call: .; j_call: TRBJ1-2; v_call: TRBV25-1; cdr3_aa: CASTSGDYGYTF; cdr3_nt: TGTGCCAGTACCTCAGGGGACTATGGCTACACCTTC
clone_size: .; d_call: .; j_call: TRBJ2-3; v_call: TRBV4-1; cdr3_aa: CASSPGQFTTDTQYF; cdr3_nt: TGCGCCAGCAGCCCCGGACAGTTTACAACAGATACGCAGTATTTT
clone_size: .; d_call: TRBD1; j_call: TRBJ1-6; v_call: TRBV5-6; cdr3_aa: CASSLRQGRGSPLHF; cdr3_nt: TGTGCCAGCAGCTTACGACAGGGTAGGGGTTCACCCCTCCACTTT
clone_size: few; d_call: TRBD1; j_call: TRBJ1-2; v_call: TRBV5-5; cdr3_aa: CASSPRQGFDGYTF; cdr3_nt: TGTGCCAGCAGCCCGCGACAGGGTTTCGATGGCTACACCTTC
clone_size: .; d_call: TRBD2; j_call: TRBJ2-2; v_call: TRBV6-6; cdr3_aa: CASSSGGLDTGELFF; cdr3_nt: TGTGCCAGCAGTTCGGGGGGGCTGGACACCGGGGAGCTGTTTTTT
clone_size: .; d_call: .; j_call: TRBJ1-4; v_call: TRBV12-5; cdr3_aa: CASGLVIQGYEKLFF; cdr3_nt: TGTGCTAGTGGTTTGGTAATTCAGGGTTATGAAAAACTGTTTTTT
clone_size: .; d_call: .; j_call: TRBJ2-1; v_call: TRBV4-1; cdr3_aa: CASSQPTGSHEQFF; cdr3_nt: TGCGCCAGCAGCCAGCCAACAGGTTCCCATGAGCAGTTCTTC
clone_size: .; d_call: .; j_call: TRBJ2-1; v_call: TRBV7-8; cdr3_aa: CASSLVGTYNEQFF; cdr3_nt: TGTGCCAGCAGCTTAGTTGGCACCTACAATGAGCAGTTCTTC
clone_size: .; d_call: .; j_call: TRBJ1-3; v_call: TRBV12-3/TRBV12-4; cdr3_aa: CASSTGKTPPLYF; cdr3_nt: TGTGCCAGCAGTACCGGGAAGACTCCTCCCTTATATTTT
clone_size: .; d_call: .; j_call: TRBJ2-4; v_call: TRBV19; cdr3_aa: CASSLGLRHIQYF; cdr3_nt: TGTGCCAGTAGTTTGGGCCTCCGCCACATTCAGTACTTC
clone_size: .; d_call: .; j_call: TRBJ2-2; v_call: TRBV7-2; cdr3_aa: CASSESPQNTGELFF; cdr3_nt: TGTGCCAGCAGCGAAAGCCCTCAGAACACCGGGGAGCTGTTTTTT
clone_size: .; d_call: .; j_call: TRBJ2-6; v_call: TRBV4-3; cdr3_aa: CASSQERAAGANVLTF; cdr3_nt: TGCGCCAGCAGCCAAGAGCGGGCAGCGGGCGCCAACGTCCTGACTTTC
clone_size: many; d_call: .; j_call: TRBJ2-1; v_call: TRBV4-3; cdr3_aa: CASSSEYWLDEQFF; cdr3_nt: TGCGCCAGCAGCTCAGAATATTGGTTGGATGAGCAGTTCTTC
clone_size: .; d_call: TRBD1; j_call: TRBJ2-5; v_call: TRBV11-2; cdr3_aa: CASTRSRTGGLETQYF; cdr3_nt: TGTGCCAGCACCCGATCCAGGACAGGGGGCTTAGAGACCCAGTACTTC
clone_size: .; d_call: TRBD1; j_call: TRBJ1-5; v_call: TRBV4-2; cdr3_aa: CASSQNRGSEQPQHF; cdr3_nt: TGTGCCAGCAGCCAAAACAGGGGTAGTGAACAGCCCCAGCATTTT
clone_size: .; d_call: TRBD1; j_call: TRBJ1-6; v_call: TRBV7-8; cdr3_aa: CASSLGGGDRPLHF; cdr3_nt: TGTGCCAGCAGCTTAGGAGGTGGGGACAGGCCCCTCCACTTT
clone_size: few; d_call: .; j_call: TRBJ2-5; v_call: TRBV4-2; cdr3_aa: CASSQEGQGTQETQYF; cdr3_nt: TGTGCCAGCAGCCAAGAGGGCCAAGGGACTCAAGAGACCCAGTACTTC
clone_size: few; d_call: TRBD1; j_call: TRBJ1-6; v_call: TRBV5-4; cdr3_aa: CASSLRDRGLGSPLHF; cdr3_nt: TGTGCCAGCAGCCTCCGGGACAGGGGGTTGGGTTCACCCCTCCACTTT
clone_size: .; d_call: .; j_call: TRBJ1-4; v_call: TRBV7-8; cdr3_aa: CASSPTTTGNEKLFF; cdr3_nt: TGTGCCAGCAGCCCTACGACCACAGGGAATGAAAAACTGTTTTTT
clone_size: .; d_call: TRBD1; j_call: TRBJ1-2; v_call: TRBV7-6; cdr3_aa: CASSRAEGARVYGYTF; cdr3_nt: TGTGCCAGCAGCCGCGCGGAGGGGGCGCGGGTATATGGCTACACCTTC